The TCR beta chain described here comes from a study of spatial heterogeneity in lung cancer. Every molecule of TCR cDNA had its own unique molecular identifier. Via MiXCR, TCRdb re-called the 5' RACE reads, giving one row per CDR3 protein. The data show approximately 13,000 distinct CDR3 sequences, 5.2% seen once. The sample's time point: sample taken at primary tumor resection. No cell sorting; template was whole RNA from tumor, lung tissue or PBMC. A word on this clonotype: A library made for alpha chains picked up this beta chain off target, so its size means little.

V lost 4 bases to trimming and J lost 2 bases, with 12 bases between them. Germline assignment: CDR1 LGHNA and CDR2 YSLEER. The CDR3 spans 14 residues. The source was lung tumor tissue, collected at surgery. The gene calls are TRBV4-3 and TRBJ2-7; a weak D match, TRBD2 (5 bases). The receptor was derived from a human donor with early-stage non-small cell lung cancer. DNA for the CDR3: TGCGCCAGCAGCCGGAGGACGGTGACCTACGAGCAGTACTTC. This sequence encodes CASSRRTVTYEQYF.